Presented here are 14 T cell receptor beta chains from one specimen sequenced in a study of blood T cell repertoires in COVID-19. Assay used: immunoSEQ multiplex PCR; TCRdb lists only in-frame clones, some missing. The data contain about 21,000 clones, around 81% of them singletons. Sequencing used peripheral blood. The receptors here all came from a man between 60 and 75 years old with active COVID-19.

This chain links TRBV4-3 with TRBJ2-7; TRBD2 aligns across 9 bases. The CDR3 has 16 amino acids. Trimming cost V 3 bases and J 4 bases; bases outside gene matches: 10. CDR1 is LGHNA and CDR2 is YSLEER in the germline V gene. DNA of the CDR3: TGCGCCAGCAGCCAGGCTTCTAGCGGGACATTTTACGAGCAGTACTTC. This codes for CASSQASSGTFYEQYF.

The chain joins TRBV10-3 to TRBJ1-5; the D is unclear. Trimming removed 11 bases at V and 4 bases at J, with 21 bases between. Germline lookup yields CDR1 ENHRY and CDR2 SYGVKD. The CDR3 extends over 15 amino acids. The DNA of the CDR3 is TGTGCCTCAGCGGCGGCCCAAACGGGGAATCAGCCCCAGCATTTT. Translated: CASAAAQTGNQPQHF.

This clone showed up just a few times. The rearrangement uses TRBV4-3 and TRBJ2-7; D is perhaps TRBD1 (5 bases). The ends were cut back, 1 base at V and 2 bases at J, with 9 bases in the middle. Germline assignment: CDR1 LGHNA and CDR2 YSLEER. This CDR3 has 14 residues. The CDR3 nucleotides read TGCGCCAGCAGCCAAGGGGCAGGGCCCTACGAGCAGTACTTC. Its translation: CASSQGAGPYEQYF.

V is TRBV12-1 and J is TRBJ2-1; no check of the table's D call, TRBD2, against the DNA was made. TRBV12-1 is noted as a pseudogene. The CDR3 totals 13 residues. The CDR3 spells CASSSDSHNEQFF. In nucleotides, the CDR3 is TGTGCCAGCAGCTCGGACTCCCACAATGAGCAGTTCTTC.

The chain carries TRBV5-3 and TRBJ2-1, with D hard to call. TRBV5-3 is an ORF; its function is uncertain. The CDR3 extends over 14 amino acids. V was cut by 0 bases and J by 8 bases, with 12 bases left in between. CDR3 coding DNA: TGTGCCAGAAGCTTGGTTCTAGGTGTAGATGAGCAGTTCTTC. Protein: CARSLVLGVDEQFF.

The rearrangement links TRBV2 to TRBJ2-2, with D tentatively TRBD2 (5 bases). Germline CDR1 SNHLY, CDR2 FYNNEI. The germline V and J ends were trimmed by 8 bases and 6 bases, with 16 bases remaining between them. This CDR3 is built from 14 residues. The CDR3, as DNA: TGTGCCAGCTCGACTATGAGCTGGGCCGGGGAGCTGTTTTTT. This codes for CASSTMSWAGELFF. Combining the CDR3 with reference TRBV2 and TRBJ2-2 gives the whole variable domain EPEVTQTPSHQVTQMGQEVILRCVPISNHLYFYWYRQILGQKVEFLVSFYNNEISEKSEIFDDQFSVERPDGSNFTLKIRSTKLEDSAMYFCASSTMSWAGELFFGEGSRLTVL.

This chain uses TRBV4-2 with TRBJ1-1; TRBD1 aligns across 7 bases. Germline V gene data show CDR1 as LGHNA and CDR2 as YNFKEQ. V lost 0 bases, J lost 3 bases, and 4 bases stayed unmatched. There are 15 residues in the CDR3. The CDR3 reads CASSQDDRADTEAFF. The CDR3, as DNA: TGTGCCAGCAGCCAAGATGACAGGGCAGACACTGAAGCTTTCTTT.

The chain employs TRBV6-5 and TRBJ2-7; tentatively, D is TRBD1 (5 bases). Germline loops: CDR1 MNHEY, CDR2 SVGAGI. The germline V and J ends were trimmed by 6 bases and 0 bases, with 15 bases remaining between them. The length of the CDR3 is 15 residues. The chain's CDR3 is CASRISVTDSYEQYF. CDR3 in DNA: TGTGCCAGCAGGATTTCCGTGACAGACTCCTACGAGCAGTACTTC.

DNA for the CDR3: TGCGCCAGCAGACTAGGGGGCGCGGTCCAAGAGACCCAGTACTTC. Encoded protein: CASRLGGAVQETQYF. The chain carries TRBV5-1 and TRBJ2-5, with 7 bases that match TRBD1. This CDR3 is 15 amino acids long. V lost 5 bases, J lost 1 base, and 8 bases stayed unmatched. Looked up from germline, CDR1 is SGHRS and CDR2 is YFSETQ. Using reference TRBV5-1 and TRBJ2-5 for the parts outside the CDR3, the full variable domain is KAGVTQTPRYLIKTRGQQVTLSCSPISGHRSVSWYQQTPGQGLQFLFEYFSETQRNKGNFPGRFSGRQFSNSRSEMNVSTLELGDSALYLCASRLGGAVQETQYFGPGTRLLVL.

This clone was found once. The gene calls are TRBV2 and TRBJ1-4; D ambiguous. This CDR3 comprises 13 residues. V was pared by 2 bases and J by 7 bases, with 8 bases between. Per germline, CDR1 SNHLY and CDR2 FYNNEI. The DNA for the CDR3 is TGTGCCAGCAGTGAAAGAAGAGGTGAAAAACTGTTTTTT. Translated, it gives CASSERRGEKLFF.

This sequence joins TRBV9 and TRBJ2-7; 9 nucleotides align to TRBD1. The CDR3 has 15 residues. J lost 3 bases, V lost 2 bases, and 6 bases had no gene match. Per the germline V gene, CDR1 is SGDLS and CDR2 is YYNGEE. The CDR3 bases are TGTGCCAGCAGCGTCTTCCCGGGACAGGGCTACGAGCAGTACTTC. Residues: CASSVFPGQGYEQYF.

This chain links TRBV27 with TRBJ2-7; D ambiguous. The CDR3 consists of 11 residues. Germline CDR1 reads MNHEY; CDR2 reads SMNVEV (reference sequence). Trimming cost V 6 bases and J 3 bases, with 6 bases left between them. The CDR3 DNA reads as TGTGCCAGCAGGCGAGGCTACGAGCAGTACTTC. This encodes CASRRGYEQYF.

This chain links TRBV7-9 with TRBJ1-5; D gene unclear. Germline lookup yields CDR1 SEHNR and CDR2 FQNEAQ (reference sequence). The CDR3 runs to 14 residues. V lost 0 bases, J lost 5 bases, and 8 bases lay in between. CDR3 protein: CASSLADWDQPQHF. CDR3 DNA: TGTGCCAGCAGCTTAGCGGACTGGGATCAGCCCCAGCATTTT.

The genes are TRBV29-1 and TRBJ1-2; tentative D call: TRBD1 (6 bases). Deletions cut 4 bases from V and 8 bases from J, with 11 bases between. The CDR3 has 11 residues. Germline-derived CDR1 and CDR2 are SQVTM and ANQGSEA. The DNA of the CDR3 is TGCAGCGTTGGACAGGCAGGGGGCTACACCTTC. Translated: CSVGQAGGYTF.